This T cell receptor (beta chain) stems from a study of blood T cell repertoires in COVID-19. Study as a whole: COVID-19 samples from acute and convalescent phases originated in the United States, Italy and Spain.

Under the authors' procedure: How many nucleated cells were present was estimated from reference gene primer amplification. Sequencing was performed with immunoSEQ multiplex PCR; in TCRdb, only in-frame clones are kept and a portion is missing. V and J calls and clone size are those listed in that table; D and trimming were worked out from the DNA. The data show some 370,000 clones, about 90% seen once. The V and J ends lost 9 bases and 0 bases, in that order; junction bases with no gene match: 5. The CDR3 is made up of 15 amino acids. The germline gives CDR1 LNHDA, CDR2 SQIVND (reference sequence). The clonotype comes from a young man with active or convalescent COVID-19. The sample taken for sequencing was peripheral blood. The gene calls are TRBV19 and TRBJ2-6; 7 bases line up with TRBD1. The CDR3 region is CASGDRFSGANVLTF. The DNA for the CDR3 is TGTGCCAGCGGGGACAGATTCTCTGGGGCCAACGTCCTGACTTTC.